The 14 T cell receptor beta chains reported below all come from one sample, sequenced in a study of T cell clonality in common variable immunodeficiency. Method: immunoSEQ multiplex PCR; TCRdb's copy keeps in-frame clones and lacks some. The sample is made up of 75,000 to 85,000 clones, none counted only once. Specimen: peripheral blood mononuclear cells. The source of these receptors is a person aged 18 to 70 in good health.

This clone occurred many times. The read terminates 3 residues before the CDR3 end, so the remaining end is supplied by the germline J gene. The rearrangement uses TRBV7-2 and TRBJ1-6; 12 bases are shared with TRBD1. The CDR3 sequence is 15 residues long. Germline V gene lookup returns CDR1 SGHTA and CDR2 FQGNSA. The covered CDR3 bases are TGTGCCAGCAGCTCGACCGGGACAGGGGGCAACCCC. Translation: CASSSTGTGGNP. The CDR3 in full is CASSSTGTGGNPLHF.

Details on this clone: The read ends 3 residues early relative to the CDR3; the germline J gene fills the gap. This chain uses TRBV11-3 with TRBJ1-1, with D possibly TRBD1 on 5 matching bases. The CDR3 contains 13 residues. Germline V gene sequence: CDR1 SGHNT, CDR2 YENEEA. The V end was cut by 3 bases, the J end by 1 base, with 6 bases between. Partial CDR3 DNA: TGTGCCAGCAGCTTGGGGGGGAACACTGAA. Translation: CASSLGGNTE. The whole CDR3 protein is CASSLGGNTEAFF.

This clone has a count of ten or more. The DNA ends 3 residues before the CDR3 does, and the rest of the CDR3 is filled in from the germline J gene. This chain links TRBV5-6 with TRBJ2-1; TRBD2 agrees at 12 bases. The germline V gene has CDR1 SGHDT and CDR2 YYEEEE. The V segment lost 0 bases and the J segment 8 bases; nucleotides outside the gene matches: 3. The CDR3 runs 15 residues. The sequenced CDR3 bases are TGTGCCAGCAGCTTGGCTAGCGGGAGGGGCCATGAG. This sequence encodes CASSLASGRGHE. The full-length CDR3 reads as CASSLASGRGHEQFF.

At least ten counts were recorded for this clone. Coverage ceases 3 residues before the CDR3 finishes, and the germline J gene fills in the end. The chain links TRBV5-1 to TRBJ2-3; D is unresolved. From germline, CDR1 is SGHRS and CDR2 YFSETQ. The CDR3 runs 14 residues. Trimming stripped 0 bases from V and 2 bases from J, with 7 bases between. The part of the CDR3 DNA that was read is TGCGCCAGCAGCTTGGAGCTCAACACAGATACG. It yields the protein CASSLELNTDT. The full CDR3 protein reads CASSLELNTDTQYF.

At least ten counts were recorded for this clone. This CDR3 reads CASSPIKDFQETQYF. The part of the CDR3 DNA that was read is TGTGCCAGCAGTCCCATAAAGGACTTCCAAGAGACC. The rearrangement links TRBV11-2 to TRBJ2-5, with a possible D match to TRBD2 (5 bases). The read ends 3 residues shy of where the CDR3 ends; the end is completed using the germline J gene. V lost 6 bases, J lost 1 base, and 15 bases lay in between. The CDR3 extends over 15 amino acids. CDR1 is SGHAT, CDR2 FQNNGV, per germline.

Ten or more counts support this clone. The CDR3 end falls 3 residues outside the read, so it is completed with the germline J gene. This chain connects TRBV6-2 or TRBV6-3 to TRBJ2-7, with D perhaps TRBD2 (6 bases). V was clipped by 7 bases and J by 1 base, with 11 bases between them. Per germline, CDR1 MNHEY and CDR2 SVGEGT. The CDR3 totals 13 residues. This CDR3 is CASTLGGSYEQYF. CDR3 DNA, as far as it was read: TGTGCCAGCACCCTGGGGGGATCCTACGAG.

This clone showed up many times. The read ends 3 residues shy of where the CDR3 ends; the end is completed using the germline J gene. The chain employs TRBV5-4 and TRBJ2-3, with D possibly TRBD2 on 5 matching bases. This CDR3 comprises 14 residues. CDR1 and CDR2 (germline): SGHNT, YYREEE (reference sequence). V lost 3 bases and J 4 bases, leaving 12 bases between the germline ends. This CDR3 reads CASSSGSVPDTQYF. CDR3 DNA, as far as it was read: TGTGCCAGCAGCTCGGGTAGCGTACCAGATACG.

This clone appeared many times. The sequence runs out 3 residues before the end of the CDR3; the remainder is reconstructed from the germline J gene. The genes are TRBV11-2 and TRBJ1-2, with TRBD1 identical over 7 bases. The CDR3 totals 12 residues. In germline, CDR1 is SGHAT, CDR2 FQNNGV. CDR3 sequence: CASSLEGQPYTF. CDR3 bases read: TGTGCCAGCAGCTTAGAGGGACAGCCC.

This clone was seen at least ten times. The read ends 3 residues before the CDR3 terminus; that terminus is restored from the germline J gene. The rearrangement uses TRBV7-3 and TRBJ2-1; the match to TRBD1 covers 7 bases. J was trimmed by 6 bases and V by 5 bases; bases with no gene match: 13. Germline-derived CDR1 and CDR2 are SGHTA and FQGTGA. The CDR3 totals 16 residues. Here the CDR3 reads CASSPRLRGRFNEQFF. CDR3 bases read: TGTGCCAGCAGCCCTCGATTGAGGGGGCGGTTCAATGAG.

This clone was counted ten times or more. The read terminates 3 residues before the CDR3 end, so the remaining end is supplied by the germline J gene. The J gene is TRBJ2-7, the V gene TRBV5-1, with a tentative D call TRBD1 (6 bases). Trimming shortened V by 0 bases and J by 4 bases, and 17 bases separated the two germline ends. The CDR3 totals 16 residues. Germline lookup yields CDR1 SGHRS and CDR2 YFSETQ. The chain's CDR3 is CASSLAGAQGGYEQYF. The covered CDR3 bases are TGCGCCAGCAGCTTGGCCGGAGCACAGGGCGGGTACGAG.

In this sample, this clone turned up many times. The read stops 3 residues short of the end of the CDR3; the missing end is completed from the germline J gene. V gene TRBV6-4 combines with J gene TRBJ2-1; D perhaps matches TRBD2 (6 bases). The V gene lost 3 bases and the J gene lost 0 bases, with 9 bases spanning the gap. CDR1 is MRHNA and CDR2 is SNTAGT in the germline V gene. CDR3 size: 15 residues. The CDR3 spells CASSEEGFSYNEQFF. The covered CDR3 bases are TGTGCCAGCAGTGAGGAGGGTTTCTCCTACAATGAG.

The table lists this clone with many counts. Germline and junction disagree at one end, which may indicate a read error. The observed sequence ends 3 residues before the CDR3 terminus, with the missing tail filled in from the germline J gene. The rearrangement joins TRBV7-6 to TRBJ2-7, with D tentatively TRBD1 (7 bases). Germline CDR1 reads SGHVS; CDR2 reads FNYEAQ. CDR3 size: 15 residues. The CDR3 loop is CASSLATGPPYEQYF. Incomplete CDR3 DNA: TGTGCCAGCAGCCTAGCGACAGGGCCGCCCTACGAG.

At least ten counts were recorded for this clone. CDR3 in amino acids: CASSETSGSDDEQFF. The covered CDR3 bases are TGTGCCAGCAGCGAGACTAGCGGGAGCGACGATGAG. V gene TRBV11-2 combines with J gene TRBJ2-1; 12 positions agree with TRBD2. The CDR3 is cut off 3 residues early in the read; its end comes from the germline J gene. Germline CDR1 reads SGHAT; CDR2 reads FQNNGV. The CDR3 totals 15 residues. V lost 5 bases and J lost 8; bases outside the gene matches: 7.

In its sample, this clone was seen many times. The sequenced fragment ends 3 residues before the CDR3 boundary, so the rest is inferred from the germline J gene. The rearrangement joins TRBV7-8 to TRBJ2-1; possibly TRBD1 for D (6 bases). The germline V and J ends were trimmed by 4 bases and 5 bases, with 9 bases remaining between them. The CDR3 covers 13 residues. Germline lookup yields CDR1 SGHVS and CDR2 FQNEAQ. CDR3 region: CASSSDRNNEQFF. The DNA read from the CDR3 is TGTGCCAGCAGCTCAGACAGGAACAATGAG.